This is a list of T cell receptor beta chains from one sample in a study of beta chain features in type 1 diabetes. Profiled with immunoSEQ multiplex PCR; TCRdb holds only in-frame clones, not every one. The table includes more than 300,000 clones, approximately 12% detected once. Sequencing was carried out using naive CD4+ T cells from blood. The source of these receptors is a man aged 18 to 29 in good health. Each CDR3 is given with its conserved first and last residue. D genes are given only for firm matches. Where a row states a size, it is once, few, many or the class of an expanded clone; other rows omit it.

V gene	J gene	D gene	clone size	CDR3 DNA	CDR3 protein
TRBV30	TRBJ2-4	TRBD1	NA	TGTGCCTGGAGTGTACAGGGGGCCCTAGCCAAAAACATTCAGTACTTC	CAWSVQGALAKNIQYF
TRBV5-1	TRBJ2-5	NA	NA	TGCGCCAGCAGCTTGGCCGGGTTTGGCCAAGAGACCCAGTACTTC	CASSLAGFGQETQYF
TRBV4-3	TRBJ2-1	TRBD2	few	TGCGCCAGCAGCCAAGAACAGCGGGGGTTGGATGAGCAGTTCTTC	CASSQEQRGLDEQFF
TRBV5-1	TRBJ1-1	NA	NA	TGCGCCAGCAGCTCTAACAGGGACCCCCTGAACACTGAAGCTTTCTTT	CASSSNRDPLNTEAFF
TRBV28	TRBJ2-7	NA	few	TGTGCCAGCCCCGTCAGGGTTAGCTCCTACGAGCAGTACTTC	CASPVRVSSYEQYF
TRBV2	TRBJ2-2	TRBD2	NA	TGTGCCAGCAGTGCGACTAGCGGTACCTTAAACACCGGGGAGCTGTTTTTT	CASSATSGTLNTGELFF
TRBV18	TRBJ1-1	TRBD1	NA	TGTGCCAGCTCACTCCGACAGGGGAGAAGTCGGGACACTGAAGCTTTCTTT	CASSLRQGRSRDTEAFF
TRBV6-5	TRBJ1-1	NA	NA	TGTGCCAGCAGTAGGACAGACACCCGGCCTGAAGCTTTCTTT	CASSRTDTRPEAFF
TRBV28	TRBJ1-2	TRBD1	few	TGTGCCACCGGGACAGGGTTTGGCTACACCTTC	CATGTGFGYTF
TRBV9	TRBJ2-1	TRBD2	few	TGTGCCAGCAGCGTTCGGACTAGCGGATACAATGAGCAGTTCTTC	CASSVRTSGYNEQFF
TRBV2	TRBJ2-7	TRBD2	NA	TGTGCCAGCAGTGGACTAGCGGGAGGAACAGCCTACGAGCAGTACTTC	CASSGLAGGTAYEQYF
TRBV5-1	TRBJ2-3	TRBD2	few	TGCGCCAGCAGCTTGAGGGCTAGCGGGAGTGATACGCAGTATTTT	CASSLRASGSDTQYF
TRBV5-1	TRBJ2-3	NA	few	TGCGCCAGCAGCTTCAGGGCATATGATACGCAGTATTTT	CASSFRAYDTQYF
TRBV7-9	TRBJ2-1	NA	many	TGTGCCAGCAGCCCGCCGGATAGCCGGTTAGGGCAGTTCTTC	CASSPPDSRLGQFF
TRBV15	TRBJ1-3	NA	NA	TGTGCCACCAGCAGACACCAACAGGGCTCTGGAAACACCATATATTTT	CATSRHQQGSGNTIYF
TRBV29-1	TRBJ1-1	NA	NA	TGCAGCGTTGCACGCAGACAGGAAGCTTTCTTT	CSVARRQEAFF
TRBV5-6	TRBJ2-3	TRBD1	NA	TGTGCCAGCAGCTTGGGAGGGGGCGGGTTGACAGATACGCAGTATTTT	CASSLGGGGLTDTQYF
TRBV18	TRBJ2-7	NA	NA	TGTGCCAGCTCACCAAGAGAGGACGAGCAGTACTTC	CASSPREDEQYF
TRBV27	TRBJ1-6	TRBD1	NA	TGTGCCAGCAGGCGTACAGGGGGCACTTCACCCCTCCACTTT	CASRRTGGTSPLHF
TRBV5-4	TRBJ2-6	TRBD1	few	TGTGCCAGCAGACCTAAACAGGGGGCCGGCTCTGGGGCCAACGTCCTGACTTTC	CASRPKQGAGSGANVLTF
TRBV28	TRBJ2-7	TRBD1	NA	TGTGCCAGCACCGGACAGGGCCCTACCTACGAGCAGTACTTC	CASTGQGPTYEQYF
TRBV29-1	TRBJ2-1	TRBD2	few	TGCAGCGTTGAGCAGACTAGCGCAACCTACAATGAGCAGTTCTTC	CSVEQTSATYNEQFF
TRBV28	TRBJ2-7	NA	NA	TGTGCCAGCAGTTTACAAACATACGAGCAGTACTTC	CASSLQTYEQYF
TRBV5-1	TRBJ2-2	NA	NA	TGCGCCAGCAGCTTCATCCCAAAGAACACCGGGGAGCTGTTTTTT	CASSFIPKNTGELFF
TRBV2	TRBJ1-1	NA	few	TGTGCCAGCAGTGGTCTCGCCGGGAACACTGAAGCTTTCTTT	CASSGLAGNTEAFF
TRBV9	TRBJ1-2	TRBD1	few	TGTGCCAGCAGCGGCCGGGACAGGGGGCGAATGGTGGACGGCTACACCTTC	CASSGRDRGRMVDGYTF
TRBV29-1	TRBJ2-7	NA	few	TGCAGCGCCGGAGTTGGGGCCCTTTGGTACGAGCAGTACTTC	CSAGVGALWYEQYF
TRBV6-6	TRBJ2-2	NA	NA	TGTGCCAGCAGATCCTTAGGGGGGGCGAACACCGGGGAGCTGTTTTTT	CASRSLGGANTGELFF
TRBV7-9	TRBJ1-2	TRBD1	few	TGTGCCAGCAGGGGGACAGGGGGGCCGGATGGCTACACCTTC	CASRGTGGPDGYTF
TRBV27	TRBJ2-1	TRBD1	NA	TGTGCCAGCAGTTTATACGGGACAGGGGTACATGAGCAGTTCTTC	CASSLYGTGVHEQFF
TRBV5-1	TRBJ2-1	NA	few	TGCGCCAGCACCCCAGGTACCGAACCCTTTTCGGACAATGAGCAGTTCTTC	CASTPGTEPFSDNEQFF
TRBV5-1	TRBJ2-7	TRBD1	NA	TGCGCCAGCAGCCCGGGACAGGGGGTCGAGCAGTACTTC	CASSPGQGVEQYF
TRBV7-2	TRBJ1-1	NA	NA	TGTGCCAGCAGCTTAGCTAGACAGGCCGAAGCTTTCTTT	CASSLARQAEAFF
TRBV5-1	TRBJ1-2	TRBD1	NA	TGCGCCAGCAGCCCGGACAGGGTTAACTATGGCTACACCTTC	CASSPDRVNYGYTF
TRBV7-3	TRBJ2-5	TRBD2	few	TGTGCCAGCAGCTTAAATCCTGGCGGGGAGGGAGAGACCCAGTACTTC	CASSLNPGGEGETQYF
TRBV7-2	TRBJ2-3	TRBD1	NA	TGTGCCAGCAGCTCCGAACCATTACAGGGGGCATACGCAGATACGCAGTATTTT	CASSSEPLQGAYADTQYF
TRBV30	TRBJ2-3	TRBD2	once	TGTGCCTGGAAGGCGGGGGGCAGTGCAGATACGCAGTATTTT	CAWKAGGSADTQYF
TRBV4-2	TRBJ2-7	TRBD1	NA	TGTGCCAGCAGCCGAGCCCGGGACAGGGGCCCCTACGAGCAGTACTTC	CASSRARDRGPYEQYF
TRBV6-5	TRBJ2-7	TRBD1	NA	TGTGCCAGCAGTTACTACGGGACAGGTTCGTACGAGCAGTACTTC	CASSYYGTGSYEQYF
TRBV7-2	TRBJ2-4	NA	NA	TGTGCCAGCAGGACCCAGGGGGGCAAAAACATTCAGTACTTC	CASRTQGGKNIQYF
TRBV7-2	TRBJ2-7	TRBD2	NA	TGTGCCAGCAGCTTGGCGACTAGCGGGAGGGCCAGGGCGCGGGAGCAGTACTTC	CASSLATSGRARAREQYF
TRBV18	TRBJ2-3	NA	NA	TGTGCCAGCTCAGACAGGAACACAGATACGCAGTATTTT	CASSDRNTDTQYF
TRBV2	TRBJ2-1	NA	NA	TGTGCCAGCAGTGCCGCCACGGGATGGCATGAGCAGTTCTTC	CASSAATGWHEQFF
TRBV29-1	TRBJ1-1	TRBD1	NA	TGCAGCGTTGACCCGACAGGGTACACTGAAGCTTTCTTT	CSVDPTGYTEAFF
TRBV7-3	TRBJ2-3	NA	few	TGTGCCAGCAGCTTACTCTACGGCGGAAGCACAGATACGCAGTATTTT	CASSLLYGGSTDTQYF
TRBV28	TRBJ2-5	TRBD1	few	TGTGCCAGCAGTTTGCCTGACAGGGGGGAGACCCAGTACTTC	CASSLPDRGETQYF
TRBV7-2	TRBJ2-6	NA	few	TGTGCCAGCAGCTTGGGGGGATCTGGGGCCAACGTCCTGACTTTC	CASSLGGSGANVLTF
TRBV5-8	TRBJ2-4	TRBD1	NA	TGTGCCAGCAGTCGGGACAGGGCGGACATTCAGTACTTC	CASSRDRADIQYF
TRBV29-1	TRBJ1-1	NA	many	TGCAGCGTTGCAGGGGCGAACACTGAAGCTTTCTTT	CSVAGANTEAFF
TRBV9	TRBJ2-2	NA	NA	TGTGCCAGCAGCGTAGCTGGGGAGCTGTTTTTT	CASSVAGELFF
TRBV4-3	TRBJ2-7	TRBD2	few	TGCGCCAGCAGGCCTGGGAGCGGGAGCTACGAGCAGTACTTC	CASRPGSGSYEQYF
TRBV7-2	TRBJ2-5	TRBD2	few	TGTGCCAGCAGCTTACGGCTAGCGGGAGCAGAGACCCAGTACTTC	CASSLRLAGAETQYF
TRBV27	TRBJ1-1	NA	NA	TGTGCCAGCAGTTTCAGGGGTTGGAACACTGAAGCTTTCTTT	CASSFRGWNTEAFF
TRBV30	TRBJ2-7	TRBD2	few	TGTGCCCGGTCGGGGGGAGTCTCCTACGAGCAGTACTTC	CARSGGVSYEQYF